This TCR beta chain was identified during a study of cytomegalovirus exposure and HLA in healthy donors. The V end lost 3 bases, the J end lost 5 bases, and 14 bases lay between the germline ends. Germline loops: CDR1 MNHEY, CDR2 SMNVEV (reference sequence). The CDR3 spans 14 residues. Primers: 60 Vbeta forward and 13 Jbeta reverse. Method: immunoSEQ multiplex PCR; TCRdb's copy keeps in-frame clones and lacks some. The sample has about 140,000 clones, roughly 78% seen once. This sequence was found in a middle-aged man in good health and CMV-seropositive. The chain carries TRBV27 and TRBJ2-7; D possibly corresponds to TRBD2 (6 bases). The sample consisted of PBMCs. CDR3 in DNA: TGTGCCAGCAGTTTTCGGCGGGGTAACAACGAGCAGTACTTC. Its protein product is CASSFRRGNNEQYF.